One sample yielded the 9 T cell receptor beta chains listed below, sequenced in a study of untreated major depressive disorder. Clones were sequenced by immunoSEQ multiplex PCR, and TCRdb holds only the in-frame ones, with some missing. Of just over 20,000 clones listed, approximately 87% are singletons. Sequencing input: CD4+ T cells from PBMCs. The receptors shown here come from a woman aged 25 to 39 in good health.

This clone appeared a few times. V and J are TRBV9 and TRBJ1-6; 10 nucleotides align to TRBD1. Germline CDR1 SGDLS, CDR2 YYNGEE. J was trimmed by 10 bases and V by 4 bases; bases with no gene match: 8. This CDR3 is built from 15 residues. The CDR3 DNA is TGTGCCAGCAGCTTACGGGACAGGGGTAGATCACCCCTCCACTTT. Its translation is CASSLRDRGRSPLHF.

The chain employs TRBV27 and TRBJ1-2, with TRBD1 matching 10 bases. Germline values: CDR1 MNHEY, CDR2 SMNVEV (reference sequence). V trimming: 5 bases; J trimming: 4 bases; junction bases outside the gene matches: 7. The CDR3 runs 15 residues. The CDR3 loop is CASSDRGRASYGYTF. The CDR3 DNA reads as TGTGCCAGCAGTGACAGGGGGCGGGCCTCCTATGGCTACACCTTC.

The chain uses TRBV4-1 and TRBJ2-7; TRBD1 aligns across 9 bases. J gave up 2 bases and V 0 bases, and 8 bases lay outside the gene matches. CDR3 size: 17 residues. Per the germline V gene, CDR1 is MGHRA and CDR2 is YSYEKL. The CDR3 spells CASSQDHWGTGTYEQYF. Written as DNA, the CDR3 is TGCGCCAGCAGCCAAGACCACTGGGGGACAGGGACCTACGAGCAGTACTTC.

The CDR3 bases are TGTGCCAGCAGTACACAGGGCTCCAATTCACCCCTCCACTTT. Its translation: CASSTQGSNSPLHF. The rearrangement uses TRBV6-1 and TRBJ1-6, with D possibly TRBD1 on 6 matching bases. V was cut by 5 bases and J by 7 bases, with 12 bases left in between. This CDR3 is 14 amino acids long. CDR1 and CDR2 from the germline V gene are MNHNS and SASEGT.

J is TRBJ1-5 and V is TRBV5-6, with 9 positions matching TRBD1. Losses at the gene ends were 3 bases for V and 0 bases for J; bases not matched to a gene: 7. CDR3 length: 17 residues. The V gene's germline CDR1 is SGHDT and CDR2 YYEEEE. CDR3 DNA: TGTGCCAGCAGCTCGTCGGGGACAGGGTATAGCAATCAGCCCCAGCATTTT. Translating gives CASSSSGTGYSNQPQHF.

The V call is TRBV28, the J call TRBJ2-6; no firm D call. The CDR3 is 13 amino acids. Germline V gene sequence: CDR1 MDHEN, CDR2 SYDVKM. V lost 4 bases and J lost 5, with 6 bases in between. The CDR3 here is CASSYPRANVLTF. The CDR3 DNA reads as TGTGCCAGCAGTTACCCCCGGGCCAACGTCCTGACTTTC.

V gene TRBV7-2 combines with J gene TRBJ2-5; 8 bases map to TRBD2. J was trimmed by 0 bases and V by 10 bases; bases with no gene match: 4. The CDR3 is 13 residues long. Germline assignment: CDR1 SGHTA and CDR2 FQGNSA. The CDR3 reads CAITGGYQETQYF. Here the CDR3 DNA reads TGTGCCATCACGGGGGGGTACCAAGAGACCCAGTACTTC. The variable domain in full, completed from reference TRBV7-2 and TRBJ2-5, reads GAGVSQSPSNKVTEKGKDVELRCDPISGHTALYWYRQSLGQGLEFLIYFQGNSAPDKSGLPSDRFSAERTGGSVSTLTIQRTQQEDSAVYLCAITGGYQETQYFGPGTRLLVL.

The chain carries TRBV9 and TRBJ2-7; 12 bases agree with TRBD2. J was trimmed by 3 bases and V by 0 bases; bases with no gene match: 19. This CDR3 region has 21 residues. In germline, CDR1 is SGDLS, CDR2 YYNGEE. CDR3: CASSVGPGALAGGVVVYEQYF. The CDR3 coding sequence is TGTGCCAGCAGCGTAGGGCCGGGGGCACTAGCGGGGGGAGTGGTGGTCTACGAGCAGTACTTC.

The V gene is TRBV4-1, the J gene TRBJ2-7, with TRBD1 identical over 9 bases. The CDR3 loop spans 14 amino acids. The V and J ends lost 1 base and 4 bases, in that order; junction bases with no gene match: 2. The germline V gene has CDR1 MGHRA and CDR2 YSYEKL. The CDR3 DNA sequence: TGCGCCAGCAGCCAAGTTGACAGGGGGTACGAGCAGTACTTC. It encodes CASSQVDRGYEQYF.